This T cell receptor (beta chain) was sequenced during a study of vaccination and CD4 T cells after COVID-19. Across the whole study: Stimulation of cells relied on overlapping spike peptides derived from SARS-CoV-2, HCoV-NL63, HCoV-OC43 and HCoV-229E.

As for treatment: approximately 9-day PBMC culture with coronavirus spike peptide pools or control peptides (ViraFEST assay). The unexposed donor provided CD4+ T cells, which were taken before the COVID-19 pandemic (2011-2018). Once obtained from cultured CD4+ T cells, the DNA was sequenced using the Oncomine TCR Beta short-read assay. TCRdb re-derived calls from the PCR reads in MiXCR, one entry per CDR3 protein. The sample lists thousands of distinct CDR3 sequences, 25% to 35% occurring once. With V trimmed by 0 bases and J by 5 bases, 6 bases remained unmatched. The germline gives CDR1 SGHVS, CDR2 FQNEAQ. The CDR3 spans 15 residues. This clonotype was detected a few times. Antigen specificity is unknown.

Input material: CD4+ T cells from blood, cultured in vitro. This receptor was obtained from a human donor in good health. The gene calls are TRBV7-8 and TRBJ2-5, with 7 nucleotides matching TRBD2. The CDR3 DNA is TGTGCCAGCAGCTTAGCACCTGGGGGGGGGGAGACCCAGTACTTC. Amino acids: CASSLAPGGGETQYF.